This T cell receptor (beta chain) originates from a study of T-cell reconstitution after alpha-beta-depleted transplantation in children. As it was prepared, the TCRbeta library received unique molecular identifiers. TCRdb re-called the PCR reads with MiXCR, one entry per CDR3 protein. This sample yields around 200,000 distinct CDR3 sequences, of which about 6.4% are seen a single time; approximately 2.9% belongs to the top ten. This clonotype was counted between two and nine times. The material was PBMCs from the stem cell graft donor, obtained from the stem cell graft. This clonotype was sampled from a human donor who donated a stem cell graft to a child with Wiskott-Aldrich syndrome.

The CDR3 nucleotides read TGCGCCAGCAGCTTGGCCCGTGGCGGGGGGGACAATGAGCAGTTCTTC. Translating it yields CASSLARGGGDNEQFF. The rearrangement uses TRBV5-1 and TRBJ2-1, with 9 bases lining up with TRBD2. The CDR3 is 16 residues long. Germline trimming cut 0 bases from V and 5 bases from J; bases unmatched to any gene: 6. Per the germline V gene, CDR1 is SGHRS and CDR2 is YFSETQ.